This T cell receptor beta chain stems from a study of glioma-infiltrating T cells. Remarks on this clonotype: As yet, its antigen is unknown.

Germline V gives CDR1 LNHDA, CDR2 SQIVND (reference sequence). Trimming stripped 5 bases from V and 9 bases from J, with 11 bases between. CDR3 length: 12 residues. Regarding the study as a whole: Non-neoplastic patients had below-expected tissue-blood divergence, while all gliomas exceeded expectation. Patients with low tissue-blood divergence carried a signature set of shared blood CDR3 motifs.

Amplification of TCR alpha and beta CDR3 regions from RNA used iRepertoire nested multiplex PCR. TCRdb re-called the multiplex PCR reads through MiXCR, storing one row per CDR3 protein. The sample has roughly 350,000 distinct CDR3 sequences; about two fifths are singletons. This sequence joins TRBV19 and TRBJ2-1; D not resolved. This TCR derives from a human donor with low-grade glioma or glioblastoma, undergoing nonglioma brain surgery, or in good health (not recorded which). Sequencing was performed on glioma tissue, nonneoplastic brain tissue, or PBMCs (not recorded which). The CDR3 here is CASSLRPVEQFF. CDR3 sequence (DNA): TGTGCCAGTAGTCTCCGACCTGTTGAGCAGTTCTTC.